This TCR beta chain derives from a study of cytomegalovirus exposure and HLA in healthy donors. Overall study results and limits: In a later analysis, specific HLA alleles were associated with 15,000 to 20,000 TCR beta sequences at a 0.05 false discovery rate. Follow-up analysis later connected one missense variant in DCLRE1C with trimming of TCR beta V- and J-genes. Links to common viral pathogens appeared, in a later analysis, for several of the most significant clusters.

The PCR contained 60 Vbeta and 13 Jbeta primers. Sequencing used immunoSEQ multiplex PCR; TCRdb keeps in-frame clones, though not all of them. The data contain about 170,000 clones, roughly 85% of them seen just once; the ten biggest clones take up around 0.89%. Comments on this clone: Its antigen is unidentified.

Sequencing was carried out using PBMCs. The origin of this receptor is a woman in her forties or fifties in good health and CMV-seropositive.

The CDR3 DNA is TGTGCCAGCAGCTTAGGGGGACTAGCAGAGACCCAGTACTTC. This encodes CASSLGGLAETQYF. V and J are TRBV7-9 and TRBJ2-5, with 9 bases that match TRBD2. This CDR3 is built from 14 residues. The germline CDR1 and CDR2 sequences are SEHNR and FQNEAQ (reference sequence). Trimming removed 1 base from V and 4 bases from J; junction bases left unmatched: 1.